This T cell receptor (beta chain) was captured by sequencing in a study of shared clonotypes between healthy human individuals. Study in general: Every donor yielded three CD4 naive, three CD4 memory, two CD8 naive and one CD8 memory plate.

V lost 5 bases and J lost 6, with 17 bases in between. CDR1 and CDR2 from the germline V gene are SGHAT and FQNNGV. CDR3 length: 14 residues. Whole-study findings and limits: Large depth notwithstanding, sorted-subset sequencing proved incomplete by rarefaction.

Clones were sequenced by immunoSEQ multiplex PCR, and TCRdb holds only the in-frame ones, with some missing. The repertoire holds about 1.5 million clones, with 96% as singletons. As concerns this clone: Its matching antigen is unknown.

The sequenced sample consisted of naive CD4+ T cells sorted from blood. Regarding subset: CD45RA+ positively selected. The chain has TRBV11-2 and TRBJ2-7; D remains unclear. The source is a man aged 30 to 39 in good health. DNA of the CDR3: TGTGCCAGCAGCCCCCTGCAGGCCTTAGGCGAGCAGTACTTC. Its translation: CASSPLQALGEQYF.